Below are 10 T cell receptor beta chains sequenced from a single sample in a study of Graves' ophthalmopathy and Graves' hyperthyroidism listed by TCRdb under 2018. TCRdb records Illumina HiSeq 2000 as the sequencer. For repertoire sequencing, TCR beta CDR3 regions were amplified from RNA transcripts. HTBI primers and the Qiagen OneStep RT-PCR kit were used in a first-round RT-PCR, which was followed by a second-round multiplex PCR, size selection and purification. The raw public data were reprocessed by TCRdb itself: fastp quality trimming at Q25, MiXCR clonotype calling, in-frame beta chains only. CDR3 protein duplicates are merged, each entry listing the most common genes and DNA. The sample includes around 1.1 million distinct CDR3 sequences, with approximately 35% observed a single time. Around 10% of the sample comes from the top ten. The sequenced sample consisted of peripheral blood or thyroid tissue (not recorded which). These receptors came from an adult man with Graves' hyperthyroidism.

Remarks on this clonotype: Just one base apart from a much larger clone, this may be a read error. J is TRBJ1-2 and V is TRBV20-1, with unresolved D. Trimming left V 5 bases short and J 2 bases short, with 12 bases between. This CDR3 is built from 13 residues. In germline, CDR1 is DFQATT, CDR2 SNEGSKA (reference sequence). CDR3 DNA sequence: TGCAGTGCTGGTTGGCTACAGAACTATGGCTACACCTTC. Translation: CSAGWLQNYGYTF.

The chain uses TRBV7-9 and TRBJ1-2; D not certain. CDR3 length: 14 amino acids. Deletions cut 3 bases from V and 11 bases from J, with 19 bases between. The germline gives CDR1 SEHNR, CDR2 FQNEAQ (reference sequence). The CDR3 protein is CASSLFRARRRYTF. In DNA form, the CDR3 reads TGTGCCAGCAGCTTGTTTAGGGCCAGGCGAAGGTACACCTTC.

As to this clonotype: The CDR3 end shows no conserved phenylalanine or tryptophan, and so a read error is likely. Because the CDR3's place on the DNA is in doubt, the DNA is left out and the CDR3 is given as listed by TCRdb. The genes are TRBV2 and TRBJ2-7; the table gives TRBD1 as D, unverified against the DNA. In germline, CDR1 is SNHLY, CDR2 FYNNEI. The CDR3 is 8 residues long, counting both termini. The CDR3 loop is CASMPLGS.

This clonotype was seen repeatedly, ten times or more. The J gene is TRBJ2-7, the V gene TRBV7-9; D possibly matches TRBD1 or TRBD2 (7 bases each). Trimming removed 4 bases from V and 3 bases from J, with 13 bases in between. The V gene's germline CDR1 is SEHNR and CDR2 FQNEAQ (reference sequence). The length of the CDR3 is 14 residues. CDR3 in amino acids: CASSSRRGGYEQYF. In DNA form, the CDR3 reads TGTGCCAGCAGCTCCCGCAGGGGGGGCTACGAGCAGTACTTC.

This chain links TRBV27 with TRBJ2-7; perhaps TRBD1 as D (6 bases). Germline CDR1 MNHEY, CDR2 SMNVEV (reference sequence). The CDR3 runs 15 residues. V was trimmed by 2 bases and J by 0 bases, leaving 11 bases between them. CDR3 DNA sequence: TGTGCCAGCAGTTTAAAGGACAGTCGCTCCTACGAGCAGTACTTC. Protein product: CASSLKDSRSYEQYF.

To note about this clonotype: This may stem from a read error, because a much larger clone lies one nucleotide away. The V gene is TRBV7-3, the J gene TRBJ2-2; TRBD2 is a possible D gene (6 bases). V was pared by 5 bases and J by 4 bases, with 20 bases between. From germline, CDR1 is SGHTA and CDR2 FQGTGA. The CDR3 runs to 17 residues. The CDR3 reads CASSRNLARAGTGELFF. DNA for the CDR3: TGTGCCAGCAGCCGTAACTTAGCGAGAGCGGGCACCGGGGAGCTGTTTTTT.

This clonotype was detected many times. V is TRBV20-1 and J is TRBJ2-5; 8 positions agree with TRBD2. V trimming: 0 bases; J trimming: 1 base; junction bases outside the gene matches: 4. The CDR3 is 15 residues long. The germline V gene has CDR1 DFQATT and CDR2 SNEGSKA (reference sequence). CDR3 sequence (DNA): TGCAGTGCTAGAGACCGTACTAGCGGCCAAGAGACCCAGTACTTC. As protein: CSARDRTSGQETQYF.

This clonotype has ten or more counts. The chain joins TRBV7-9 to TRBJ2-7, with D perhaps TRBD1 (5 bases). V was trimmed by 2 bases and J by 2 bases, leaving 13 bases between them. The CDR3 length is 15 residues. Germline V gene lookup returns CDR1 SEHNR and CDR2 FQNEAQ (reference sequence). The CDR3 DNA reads TGTGCCAGCAGCTTATGGCCAGGGAAGGCCTACGAGCAGTACTTC. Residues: CASSLWPGKAYEQYF.

The CDR3 coding sequence is TGCAGCGTGGGGACTAGCGGGAGGTCGGGGAAAGAGACCCAGTACTTC. Translated, it gives CSVGTSGRSGKETQYF. The genes are TRBV29-1 and TRBJ2-5; 15 bases are shared with TRBD2. J gave up 3 bases and V 6 bases, and 8 bases lay outside the gene matches. Germline V CDR1 and CDR2: SQVTM, ANQGSEA. The CDR3 contains 16 residues.

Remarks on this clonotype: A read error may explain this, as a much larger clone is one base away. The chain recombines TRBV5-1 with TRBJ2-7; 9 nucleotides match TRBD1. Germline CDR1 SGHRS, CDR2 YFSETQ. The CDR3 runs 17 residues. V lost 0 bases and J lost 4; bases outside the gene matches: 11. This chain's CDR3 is CASSLARLPGQGYEQYF. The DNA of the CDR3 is TGCGCCAGCAGCTTGGCCAGGCTGCCGGGACAGGGATACGAGCAGTACTTC.